This entry lists 26 T cell receptor beta chains sequenced from one sample in a study of cytomegalovirus exposure and HLA in healthy donors. It was with 60 Vbeta and 13 Jbeta primers that the PCR ran. Sequencing used immunoSEQ multiplex PCR; TCRdb keeps in-frame clones, though not all of them. Altogether 130,000 or so clones are present, roughly 88% being singletons, with the ten largest covering 2.5% to 3.5%. The source material was PBMCs. Source of these receptors: a woman younger than 30 in good health and CMV-seropositive.

This chain uses TRBV7-9 with TRBJ1-1; no clear D. Trimming removed 5 bases from V and 3 bases from J, with 7 bases in between. Germline values: CDR1 SEHNR, CDR2 FQNEAQ (reference sequence). The CDR3 contains 12 residues. This chain's CDR3 is CASSPQDTEAFF. DNA for the CDR3: TGTGCCAGCAGCCCTCAGGACACTGAAGCTTTCTTT. Drawing the rest from reference TRBV7-9 and TRBJ1-1, the complete variable domain is DTGVSQNPRHKITKRGQNVTFRCDPISEHNRLYWYRQTLGQGPEFLTYFQNEAQLEKSRLLSDRFSAERPKGSFSTLEIQRTEQGDSAMYLCASSPQDTEAFFGQGTRLTVV.

The chain carries TRBV4-2 and TRBJ1-5; D may be TRBD1 (6 bases). From germline, CDR1 is LGHNA and CDR2 YNFKEQ. CDR3 size: 17 residues. Trimming cost V 0 bases and J 4 bases, with 16 bases left between them. The CDR3: CASSQEGQPPGNQPQHF. The CDR3 region has the DNA TGTGCCAGCAGCCAAGAAGGACAGCCCCCCGGTAATCAGCCCCAGCATTTT.

The rearrangement joins TRBV9 to TRBJ1-1, with 7 positions matching TRBD1. Germline V gene data show CDR1 as SGDLS and CDR2 as YYNGEE. The CDR3 is 15 residues long. Trimming took 3 bases from V and 2 from J; bases not matched to a gene: 7. CDR3 sequence reads: CASSAGRQGNTEAFF. For the CDR3, the DNA is TGTGCCAGCAGCGCCGGAAGACAGGGCAACACTGAAGCTTTCTTT.

V usage is TRBV11-2 and J usage is TRBJ2-5; D may be TRBD2 (6 bases). This CDR3 contains 12 residues. Germline CDR1 and CDR2: SGHAT and FQNNGV. With 8 bases removed from V and 4 bases from J, the gap between germline ends came to 11 bases. The CDR3, as DNA: TGTGCCAGCGCGGGACTTACAGAGACCCAGTACTTC. This sequence encodes CASAGLTETQYF.

V is TRBV6-5 and J is TRBJ1-5; 7 positions match TRBD1. V lost 5 bases to trimming and J lost 7 bases; unmatched junction nucleotides: 5. CDR1 MNHEY and CDR2 SVGAGI come from the germline V gene. The CDR3 contains 13 residues. The CDR3 is CASSEGAGQPQHF. Here the CDR3 DNA reads TGTGCCAGCAGTGAGGGGGCCGGGCAGCCCCAGCATTTT.

The genes are TRBV6-5 and TRBJ2-7, with a tentative D call TRBD2 (5 bases). This CDR3 spans 10 amino acids. V dropped 8 bases and J dropped 3 bases, with 5 bases sitting between them. Germline assignment: CDR1 MNHEY and CDR2 SVGAGI. Here the CDR3 DNA reads TGTGCCAGCCGGGGCTACGAGCAGTACTTC. Protein sequence: CASRGYEQYF.

The chain uses TRBV28 and TRBJ2-2; 12 nucleotides agree with TRBD2. The length of the CDR3 is 21 residues. Per germline, CDR1 MDHEN and CDR2 SYDVKM. After removal of 1 base from V and 2 bases from J, the junction contained 14 bases not matched to a gene. In DNA, the CDR3 is TGTGCCAGCAGTTTATCCGTTTTGCGCCCTAGCGGGGGGGCCAACACCGGGGAGCTGTTTTTT. This gives the protein CASSLSVLRPSGGANTGELFF.

Worth noting for this clone: Other DNA sequences within the sample encode an identical CDR3. The V gene is TRBV11-2, the J gene TRBJ1-1; possibly TRBD1 for D (5 bases). This CDR3 has 13 amino acids. The V gene's germline CDR1 is SGHAT and CDR2 FQNNGV. With 5 bases removed from V and 1 base from J, the gap between germline ends came to 8 bases. The CDR3 is CASSLQENTEAFF. The CDR3 DNA sequence: TGTGCCAGCAGCCTACAGGAGAACACTGAAGCTTTCTTT.

This sequence joins TRBV15 and TRBJ2-3, with TRBD2 identical over 12 bases. V lost 0 bases to trimming and J lost 4 bases; unmatched junction nucleotides: 8. The germline CDR1 and CDR2 sequences are LNHNV and YYDKDF (reference sequence). CDR3 length: 18 amino acids. Written as DNA, the CDR3 is TGTGCCACCAGCAGAGATTGGGGCGGACTAGCGGGGTCAGATACGCAGTATTTT. It yields the protein CATSRDWGGLAGSDTQYF.

The CDR3 nucleotides read TGTGCCAGCAGCTTGGACGTCAGGGGTCCCACTGAAGCTTTCTTT. Protein: CASSLDVRGPTEAFF. The J gene is TRBJ1-1, the V gene TRBV5-4; TRBD1 is a possible D gene (6 bases). CDR3 length: 15 residues. The V end was cut by 0 bases, the J end by 4 bases, with 13 bases between. The germline CDR1 and CDR2 sequences are SGHNT and YYREEE (reference sequence). Based on the CDR3 plus reference TRBV5-4 and TRBJ1-1, the full variable domain is ETGVTQSPTHLIKTRGQQVTLRCSSQSGHNTVSWYQQALGQGPQFIFQYYREEENGRGNFPPRFSGLQFPNYSSELNVNALELDDSALYLCASSLDVRGPTEAFFGQGTRLTVV.

The rearrangement uses TRBV7-6 and TRBJ2-7, with D perhaps TRBD2 (5 bases). Trimming removed 5 bases at V and 3 bases at J, with 17 bases between. The germline V gene has CDR1 SGHVS and CDR2 FNYEAQ. The CDR3 length is 15 residues. The CDR3 protein is CASSRTPDGVYEQYF. CDR3 DNA: TGTGCCAGCAGCCGAACCCCGGACGGGGTCTACGAGCAGTACTTC.

The chain combines TRBV10-1 with TRBJ2-1, with 7 nucleotides matching TRBD2. J lost 9 bases, V lost 0 bases, and 2 bases had no gene match. CDR1 is WNHNN and CDR2 is SYGVQD in the germline V gene (reference sequence). This CDR3 region has 13 residues. The CDR3 DNA reads TGCGCCAGCAGTGAGTCCTGGGGGGGTGAGCAGTTCTTC. It codes for CASSESWGGEQFF.

V is TRBV7-9 and J is TRBJ2-5; 8 bases are a match to TRBD1. The assigned J gene may be wrong: the sequence end matches TRBJ2-7 better. CDR1 SEHNR and CDR2 FQNEAQ come from the germline V gene (reference sequence). CDR3 length: 17 residues. The chain's CDR3 is CASSLLTPGQADYEQYF. DNA for the CDR3: TGTGCCAGCAGCTTATTAACCCCGGGACAGGCCGACTACGAGCAGTACTTC.

CDR3 sequence reads: CASSVAWGSFYGYTF. The DNA for the CDR3 is TGTGCCAGCAGCGTAGCCTGGGGCAGCTTCTATGGCTACACCTTC. The chain recombines TRBV9 with TRBJ1-2, with a weak D call TRBD1 (5 bases). The CDR3 is 15 amino acids. CDR1 SGDLS and CDR2 YYNGEE come from the germline V gene. The V end lost 0 bases, the J end lost 4 bases, and 13 bases lay between the germline ends.

The V call is TRBV15, the J call TRBJ2-1, with 9 bases aligning to TRBD1. The CDR3 covers 16 residues. Germline CDR1 LNHNV, CDR2 YYDKDF (reference sequence). The J segment lost 9 bases and the V segment lost 3 bases, leaving 12 bases of the junction unmatched. The CDR3 DNA is TGTGCCACCAGCAGGGGGGGGACAGGGTTATCCAGTGAGCAGTTCTTC. It is translated as CATSRGGTGLSSEQFF.

The V gene is TRBV7-3, the J gene TRBJ2-3; TRBD2 matches 10 bases. Looked up from germline, CDR1 is SGHTA and CDR2 is FQGTGA. V shed 5 bases, J shed 5 bases, and the junction held 4 bases outside the gene matches. There are 14 residues in the CDR3. The DNA for the CDR3 is TGTGCCAGCAGCAATAGCGGGGGGAAAGATACGCAGTATTTT. Its protein product is CASSNSGGKDTQYF.

This clone was observed a handful of times. This sequence joins TRBV27 and TRBJ1-5; perhaps TRBD1 as D (5 bases). V was shortened by 3 bases and J by 5 bases, with 11 bases between the two germline ends. The CDR3 loop spans 14 amino acids. The V gene's germline CDR1 is MNHEY and CDR2 SMNVEV (reference sequence). CDR3 loop: CASSLLGGDQPQHF. Here the CDR3 DNA reads TGTGCCAGCAGTTTGTTGGGGGGAGATCAGCCCCAGCATTTT.

The chain links TRBV7-6 to TRBJ1-4; D gene ambiguous. CDR1 and CDR2 from the germline V gene are SGHVS and FNYEAQ. The CDR3 is made up of 15 amino acids. The V gene lost 5 bases and the J gene lost 2 bases, with 12 bases spanning the gap. CDR3 amino acids: CASSQTGSTNEKLFF. CDR3 nucleotides: TGTGCCAGCAGCCAAACGGGGTCCACTAATGAAAAACTGTTTTTT.

This clone has just a few counts. V is TRBV5-5 and J is TRBJ2-1; 7 bases line up with TRBD1. The CDR3 runs 17 residues. Losses at the gene ends were 0 bases for V and 6 bases for J; bases not matched to a gene: 12. Germline CDR1 and CDR2: SGHKS and YYEKEE (reference sequence). The CDR3 reads CASSLAGRQGIFNEQFF. CDR3 nucleotides: TGTGCCAGCAGCTTGGCCGGGCGACAGGGTATTTTCAATGAGCAGTTCTTC. Filled out from reference TRBV5-5 and TRBJ2-1, the complete variable domain reads DAGVTQSPTHLIKTRGQQVTLRCSPISGHKSVSWYQQVLGQGPQFIFQYYEKEERGRGNFPDRFSARQFPNYSSELNVNALLLGDSALYLCASSLAGRQGIFNEQFFGPGTRLTVL.

The genes are TRBV2 and TRBJ2-5; 8 bases align to TRBD2. The CDR3 has 13 amino acids. Losses at the gene ends were 10 bases for V and 5 bases for J; bases not matched to a gene: 9. Germline V gene sequence: CDR1 SNHLY, CDR2 FYNNEI. This CDR3 is CATKAGVKETQYF. CDR3 bases: TGTGCCACCAAAGCGGGGGTTAAGGAGACCCAGTACTTC.

This chain links TRBV9 with TRBJ2-5; TRBD2 agrees at 10 bases. Germline CDR1 is SGDLS and CDR2 is YYNGEE. V lost 3 bases to trimming and J lost 0 bases; unmatched junction nucleotides: 14. The length of the CDR3 is 19 residues. This CDR3 is CASSAPEERGGLDQETQYF. The CDR3 DNA reads as TGTGCCAGCAGCGCCCCGGAGGAGCGGGGGGGCTTAGACCAAGAGACCCAGTACTTC.

The V and J genes are TRBV5-6 and TRBJ1-1; 7 bases align to TRBD1. After removal of 4 bases from V and 4 bases from J, the junction contained 19 bases not matched to a gene. Germline lookup yields CDR1 SGHDT and CDR2 YYEEEE. This CDR3 region has 18 residues. CDR3 nucleotides: TGTGCCAGCAGCACCGGGACAGACTTACTAGAGAGGCGCACTGAAGCTTTCTTT. Amino acids: CASSTGTDLLERRTEAFF.

The genes are TRBV5-6 and TRBJ1-2; a weak D match, TRBD1 (6 bases). V shed 1 base and J shed 4 bases, with 17 bases lying between them. Germline V gene data show CDR1 as SGHDT and CDR2 as YYEEEE. CDR3 length: 16 residues. The CDR3, as DNA: TGTGCCAGCAGCTTGCTATTACAGGGTCTCGGCTATGGCTACACCTTC. Translation gives CASSLLLQGLGYGYTF.

J is TRBJ2-2 and V is TRBV5-4, with 7 nucleotides matching TRBD1. CDR1 and CDR2 (germline): SGHNT, YYREEE (reference sequence). This CDR3 comprises 15 residues. Germline trimming cut 3 bases from V and 1 base from J; bases unmatched to any gene: 3. The CDR3 is CASSSGQVNTGELFF. In nucleotides, the CDR3 is TGTGCCAGCAGCTCAGGACAGGTGAACACCGGGGAGCTGTTTTTT.

The chain has TRBV11-2 and TRBJ2-5, with 9 bases lining up with TRBD2. Germline lookup yields CDR1 SGHAT and CDR2 FQNNGV. This CDR3 contains 14 residues. V was clipped by 5 bases and J by 2 bases; unmatched bases: 3. The CDR3 DNA follows: TGTGCCAGCAGCCTTGGACTAGCGCAAGAGACCCAGTACTTC. Residues: CASSLGLAQETQYF.

The chain has TRBV9 and TRBJ2-1; 9 bases match TRBD1. V trimming: 0 bases; J trimming: 8 bases; junction bases outside the gene matches: 6. The V gene's germline CDR1 is SGDLS and CDR2 YYNGEE. The CDR3 loop spans 15 amino acids. CDR3 loop: CASSVVWDREDEQFF. The CDR3, as DNA: TGTGCCAGCAGCGTAGTTTGGGACAGGGAGGATGAGCAGTTCTTC.